The entry that follows covers one T cell receptor beta chain sequence. Its antigen is currently unknown. Possible read error: a much larger clone is one base away. The final CDR3 position lacks the conserved phenylalanine or tryptophan, pointing to a likely read error. The sample originates from a study of tumor-infiltrating lymphocytes in primary liver carcinoma. In the study overall: Staging placed the tumors at T1-T3 N0M0, and they measured about 4 to 11 cm across. Points from the study as a whole: Tumor-adjacent and tumor-blood pairs overlapped less than tumor region pairs did. Top-250-clone fractions were significantly higher in tumors than in blood (p = 0.039).

Total RNA amounting to 500 ng was the source from which TCR beta cDNA was made with a constant-region primer. Three nested multiplex PCR rounds, a slightly modified ARM-PCR method, built the TCR beta libraries. TCRdb passed the multiplex PCR reads through MiXCR, listing each CDR3 protein once. This sample has about 96,000 distinct CDR3 sequences; 55% to 75% occur once, and the top ten carry around 25%. Taking about 18-31 mg of unsorted bulk tissue, the authors co-extracted RNA and DNA. Patients had chronic HBV infection and were treatment-naive. The material sequenced was tumor-adjacent normal liver tissue. This TCR came from a man aged 40-49 years with primary liver carcinoma and hepatitis B virus infection.

CDR3 nucleotide sequence: TGTGCCAGCAGCCGTGGGACCCCTGGGGATACGCAGTATTTA. It encodes CASSRGTPGDTQYL. The chain recombines TRBV5-4 with TRBJ2-3; TRBD1 or TRBD2 may be the D gene (5 bases each). This CDR3 is built from 14 residues. The V gene's germline CDR1 is SGHNT and CDR2 YYREEE (reference sequence). The V end lost 4 bases, the J end lost 6 bases, and 15 bases lay between the germline ends.